What follows are 16 T cell receptor beta chains derived from one specimen sequenced in a study of blood T cell repertoires in COVID-19. Some clones are missing from TCRdb's copy, which holds only in-frame ones; the method was immunoSEQ multiplex PCR. This sample has hundreds of thousands of clones, with about 90% found just once. Specimen: PBMCs or T cells enriched from blood (not recorded which). These receptors all come from a woman between 18 and 30 years old who had recovered from COVID-19.

This clone was observed once. The chain recombines TRBV20-1 with TRBJ1-2; the D gene is possibly TRBD1 (5 bases). Trimming took off 6 bases at V and 7 bases at J, with 12 bases between the two ends. The germline gives CDR1 DFQATT, CDR2 SNEGSKA (reference sequence). The CDR3 consists of 11 residues. The CDR3 loop is CSAPGSVGYTF. CDR3 nucleotides: TGCAGTGCCCCAGGGTCGGTTGGCTACACCTTC.

The gene calls are TRBV28 and TRBJ2-2, with TRBD1 identical over 8 bases. CDR1 and CDR2 (germline): MDHEN, SYDVKM. The ends lost 4 bases at V and 1 base at J; junction bases unmatched: 2. The CDR3 extends over 15 amino acids. The CDR3 bases are TGTGCCAGCAGTTCGACAGGGGAGAACACCGGGGAGCTGTTTTTT. Translated, it gives CASSSTGENTGELFF.

DNA of the CDR3: TGCGCCAGCAGCTTGGATCTAGCGGGGGCCCGGGCAGATACGCAGTATTTT. Amino acid sequence: CASSLDLAGARADTQYF. The V gene is TRBV5-1, the J gene TRBJ2-3; 10 bases agree with TRBD2. CDR1 is SGHRS and CDR2 is YFSETQ in the germline V gene. The J segment lost 4 bases and the V segment lost 0 bases, leaving 8 bases of the junction unmatched. CDR3 length equals 17 residues.

The chain links TRBV5-1 to TRBJ1-1; 7 bases line up with TRBD1. CDR3 length: 14 amino acids. Germline V gene lookup returns CDR1 SGHRS and CDR2 YFSETQ. V dropped 3 bases and J dropped 4; count of bases not matched to a gene: 6. The CDR3 region is CASSSQGLRTEAFF. The CDR3 bases are TGCGCCAGCAGCTCACAGGGGCTCCGCACTGAAGCTTTCTTT.

The table lists this clone with a count of one. The rearrangement uses TRBV28 and TRBJ1-5, with 10 bases matching TRBD1. Germline V gene data show CDR1 as MDHEN and CDR2 as SYDVKM. V was clipped by 5 bases and J by 4 bases; unmatched bases: 5. This CDR3 is 15 amino acids long. This CDR3 reads CASSGRGQGNQPQHF. DNA of the CDR3: TGTGCCAGCAGTGGCCGGGGACAGGGGAATCAGCCCCAGCATTTT.

This clone was seen only once. The J gene is TRBJ1-2, the V gene TRBV2; D is unclear. CDR3 length: 15 residues. The germline CDR1 and CDR2 sequences are SNHLY and FYNNEI. With 2 bases removed from V and 4 bases from J, the gap between germline ends came to 14 bases. CDR3 region: CASSETVRAGYGYTF. The CDR3 bases are TGTGCCAGCAGTGAAACGGTCCGAGCAGGCTATGGCTACACCTTC.

The rearrangement links TRBV28 to TRBJ2-7, with D perhaps matching TRBD2 (7 bases). The CDR3 consists of 16 residues. Trimming removed 6 bases at V and 0 bases at J, with 18 bases between. Germline V gene sequence: CDR1 MDHEN, CDR2 SYDVKM. CDR3 sequence reads: CASSPAGAAVSYEQYF. CDR3 bases: TGTGCCAGCAGCCCTGCGGGGGCCGCGGTCTCCTACGAGCAGTACTTC. The full variable domain, in which reference TRBV28 and TRBJ2-7 provide the parts outside the CDR3, is DVKVTQSSRYLVKRTGEKVFLECVQDMDHENMFWYRQDPGLGLRLIYFSYDVKMKEKGDIPEGYSVSREKKERFSLILESASTNQTSMYLCASSPAGAAVSYEQYFGPGTRLTVT.

The J gene is TRBJ2-7, the V gene TRBV28, with D possibly TRBD2 on 7 matching bases. Trimming removed 6 bases at V and 1 base at J, with 16 bases between. CDR1 is MDHEN and CDR2 is SYDVKM in the germline V gene. The CDR3 spans 15 residues. The CDR3 is CASRTGGGASYEQYF. In DNA, the CDR3 is TGTGCCAGCAGGACCGGTGGGGGGGCATCCTACGAGCAGTACTTC.

The gene calls are TRBV7-2 and TRBJ1-5; D remains ambiguous. Germline V gene lookup returns CDR1 SGHTA and CDR2 FQGNSA. The CDR3 is 13 residues long. With 5 bases removed from V and 4 bases from J, the gap between germline ends came to 9 bases. The CDR3 DNA follows: TGTGCCAGCAGCCCGGGAAGAAATCAGCCCCAGCATTTT. Its protein product is CASSPGRNQPQHF.

This sequence joins TRBV6-5 and TRBJ1-2; 9 nucleotides line up with TRBD1. The ends lost 5 bases at V and 8 bases at J; junction bases unmatched: 3. CDR1 is MNHEY, CDR2 SVGAGI, per germline. This CDR3 has 12 amino acids. The CDR3 DNA follows: TGTGCCAGCAGTACAGGGGGCAGGGGCTACACCTTC. It codes for CASSTGGRGYTF.

CDR3 bases: TGTGCCAGCAGCCAAGCGATAGTCAATCAGCCCCAGCATTTT. This codes for CASSQAIVNQPQHF. This chain joins TRBV14 and TRBJ1-5; D unclear. Germline V gives CDR1 SGHDN, CDR2 FVKESK. The ends were cut back, 1 base at V and 3 bases at J, with 7 bases in the middle. This CDR3 has 14 amino acids.

In this sample, this clone turned up a few times. The V call is TRBV4-1, the J call TRBJ2-5; 8 bases agree with TRBD2. Germline V gene sequence: CDR1 MGHRA, CDR2 YSYEKL. J gave up 5 bases and V 1 base, and 15 bases lay outside the gene matches. The CDR3 has 18 residues. This CDR3 is CASSQAWVGSGEFETQYF. CDR3 in DNA: TGCGCCAGCAGCCAAGCCTGGGTTGGTAGCGGGGAGTTTGAGACCCAGTACTTC.

The V gene is TRBV7-3, the J gene TRBJ2-1, with D possibly being TRBD2 (6 bases). This CDR3 comprises 16 residues. V gave up 5 bases and J gave up 2 bases, with 16 bases separating them. CDR1 is SGHTA, CDR2 FQGTGA, per germline. CDR3 DNA: TGTGCCAGCAGCCCCACCCTAGCGACCGCCTACAATGAGCAGTTCTTC. It is translated as CASSPTLATAYNEQFF.

V and J are TRBV21-1 and TRBJ1-6; the table's TRBD1 call for D was not verified on the DNA. TRBV21-1 constitutes a pseudogene. This CDR3 comprises 14 residues. CDR3 region: CASSKVAGNSPLHF. The CDR3 coding sequence is TGTGCCAGCAGCAAAGTGGCAGGGAATTCACCCCTCCACTTT.

The chain is built from TRBV28 and TRBJ2-3; 9 nucleotides match TRBD2. This CDR3 contains 22 residues. Germline lookup yields CDR1 MDHEN and CDR2 SYDVKM. V lost 2 bases to trimming and J lost 6 bases; unmatched junction nucleotides: 27. The CDR3 spells CASSLRLMSDRASGKGRDTQYF. CDR3 DNA sequence: TGTGCCAGCAGTTTAAGGCTGATGTCTGATCGGGCTAGCGGGAAAGGTAGGGATACGCAGTATTTT.

V gene TRBV10-3 combines with J gene TRBJ1-5, with D tentatively TRBD1 (5 bases). The germline CDR1 and CDR2 sequences are ENHRY and SYGVKD. CDR3 length: 14 residues. V lost 2 bases and J lost 3, with 8 bases in between. The CDR3 loop is CAISEDSFNQPQHF. The CDR3 region has the DNA TGTGCCATCAGTGAGGACAGCTTCAATCAGCCCCAGCATTTT.